This T cell receptor beta chain appears in the sequencing data of a study of T cell repertoires in cytomegalovirus infection. TCRdb reprocessed the reads via MiXCR and lists one record per CDR3 protein. This table holds around 210,000 distinct CDR3 sequences, under 8.5% found once. Germline loops: CDR1 SNHLY, CDR2 FYNNEI. Trimming stripped 6 bases from V and 2 bases from J, with 10 bases between. There are 13 residues in the CDR3. A note on this clonotype: Its antigen is not known.

Study-level findings and limits: Cumulative frequency (of public TCR beta family members) identified carriers of CMV plus the relevant HLA. The study found HLA-C-restricted CMV-specific TCR beta clonotypes dominating the ex vivo response.

Sequencing was carried out using PBMCs. V and J are TRBV2 and TRBJ1-2; no clear D gene. The source is a human donor in good health (CMV status not recorded). Some clones in this sample may be carry-over from other donors' samples. This chain's CDR3 is CASRASQNYGYTF. The CDR3 DNA is TGTGCCAGCAGAGCCTCCCAAAACTATGGCTACACCTTC.